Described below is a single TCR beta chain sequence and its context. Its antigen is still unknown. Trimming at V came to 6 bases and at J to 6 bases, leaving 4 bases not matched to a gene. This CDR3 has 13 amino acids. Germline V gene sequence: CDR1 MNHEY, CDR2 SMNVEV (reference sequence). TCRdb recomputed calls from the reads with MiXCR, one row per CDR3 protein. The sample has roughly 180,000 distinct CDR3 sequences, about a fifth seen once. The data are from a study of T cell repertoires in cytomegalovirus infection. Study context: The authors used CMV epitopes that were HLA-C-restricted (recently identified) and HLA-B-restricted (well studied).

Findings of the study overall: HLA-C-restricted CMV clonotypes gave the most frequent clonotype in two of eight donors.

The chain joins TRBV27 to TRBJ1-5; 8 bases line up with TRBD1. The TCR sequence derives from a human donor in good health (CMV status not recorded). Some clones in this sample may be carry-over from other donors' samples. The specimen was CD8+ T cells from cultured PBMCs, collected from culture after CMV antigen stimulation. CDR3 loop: CASRTGESQPQHF. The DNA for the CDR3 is TGTGCCAGCAGGACAGGGGAAAGTCAGCCCCAGCATTTT.